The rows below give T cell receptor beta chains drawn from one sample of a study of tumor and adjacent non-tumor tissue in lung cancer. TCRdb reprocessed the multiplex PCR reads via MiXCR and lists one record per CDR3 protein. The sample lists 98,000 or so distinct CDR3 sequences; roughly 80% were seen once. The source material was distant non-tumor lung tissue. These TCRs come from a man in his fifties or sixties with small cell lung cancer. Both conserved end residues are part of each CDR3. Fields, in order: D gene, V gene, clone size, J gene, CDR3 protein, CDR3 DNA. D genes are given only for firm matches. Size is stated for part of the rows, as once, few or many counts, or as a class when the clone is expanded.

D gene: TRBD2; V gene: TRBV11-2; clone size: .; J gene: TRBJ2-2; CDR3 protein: CTSSLVREAGELFF; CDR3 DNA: TGTACCAGCAGCTTAGTGCGGGAGGCCGGGGAGCTGTTTTTT
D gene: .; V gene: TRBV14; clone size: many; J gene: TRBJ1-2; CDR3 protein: CASSPRRGAGGYTF; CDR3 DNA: TGTGCCAGCAGCCCCCGACGGGGGGCGGGAGGCTACACCTTC
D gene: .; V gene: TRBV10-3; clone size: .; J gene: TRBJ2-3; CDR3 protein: CPIRATSDTQYF; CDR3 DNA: TGTCCCATTAGAGCTACCTCAGATACGCAGTATTTT
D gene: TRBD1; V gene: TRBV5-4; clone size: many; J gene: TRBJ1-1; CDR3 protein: CASSLEAGGASTEAFF; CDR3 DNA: TGTGCCAGCAGCTTGGAGGCAGGGGGCGCGAGCACTGAAGCTTTCTTT
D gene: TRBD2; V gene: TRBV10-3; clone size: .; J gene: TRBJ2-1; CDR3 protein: CAATSGSVDEQLF; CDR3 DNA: TGTGCCGCAACTAGCGGAAGTGTCGATGAGCAATTGTTC
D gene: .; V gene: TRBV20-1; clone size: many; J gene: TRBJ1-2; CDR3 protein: CSASDPSSYGYTF; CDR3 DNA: TGCAGTGCTAGCGACCCTAGCAGCTATGGCTACACCTTC
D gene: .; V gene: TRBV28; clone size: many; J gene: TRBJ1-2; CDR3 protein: CASSLRSGYTF; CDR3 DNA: TGTGCCAGCAGTTTAAGGTCTGGCTACACCTTC
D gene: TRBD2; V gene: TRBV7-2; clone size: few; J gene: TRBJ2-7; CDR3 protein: CASSSPRAGGRSPYEQYF; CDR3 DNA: TGTGCCAGCAGCTCCCCTAGAGCGGGAGGAAGGTCGCCGTACGAGCAGTACTTC
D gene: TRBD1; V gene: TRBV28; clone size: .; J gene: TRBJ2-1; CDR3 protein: CASSLGDRTYNKQFF; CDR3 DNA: TGTGCCAGTAGTTTAGGGGACAGAACGTACAATAAGCAATTCTTC
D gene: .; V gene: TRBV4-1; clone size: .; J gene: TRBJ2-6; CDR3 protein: CTSSLRGGGLGSGANVLTF; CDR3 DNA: TGCACCAGCAGCCTCAGAGGAGGCGGCTTAGGCTCTGGGGCCAACGTCCTGACTTTC
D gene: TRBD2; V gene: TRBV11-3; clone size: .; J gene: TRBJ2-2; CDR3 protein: CAKSLTAGVVTGELFF; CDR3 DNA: TGTGCCAAGAGCTTAACCGCGGGAGTGGTCACTGGGGAGCTGTTTTTT
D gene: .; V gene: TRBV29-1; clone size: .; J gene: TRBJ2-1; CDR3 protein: CSVIISCLYNEQFF; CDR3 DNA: TGCAGCGTCATTATTAGCTGTCTATACAATGAGCAGTTCTTC
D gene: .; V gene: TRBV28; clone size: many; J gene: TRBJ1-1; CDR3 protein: CASLKPGGVTEAFF; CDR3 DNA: TGTGCCAGCCTCAAGCCGGGAGGCGTCACTGAAGCTTTCTTT
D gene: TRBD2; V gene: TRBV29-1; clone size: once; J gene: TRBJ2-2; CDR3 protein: CNIDVAGGWIGELFF; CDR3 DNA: TGCAACATTGATGTGGCGGGAGGGTGGATCGGGGAGCTGTTTTTT
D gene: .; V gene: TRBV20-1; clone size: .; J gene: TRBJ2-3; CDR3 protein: CSASAICGTDTQYF; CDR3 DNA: TGCAGTGCTAGTGCGATATGTGGCACAGATACGCAGTATTTT
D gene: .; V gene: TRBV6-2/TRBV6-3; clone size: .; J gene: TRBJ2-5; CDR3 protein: CPSCYAGDPETQYF; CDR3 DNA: TGTCCCAGCTGTTACGCCGGAGACCCAGAGACCCAGTATTTC
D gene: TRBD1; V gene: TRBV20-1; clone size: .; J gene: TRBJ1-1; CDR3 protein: CSATGVNTEVFF; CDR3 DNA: TGCAGTGCGACAGGGGTTAACACTGAAGTTTTCTTT
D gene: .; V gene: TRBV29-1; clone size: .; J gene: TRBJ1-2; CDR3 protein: CSVESGHHGYTF; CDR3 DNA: TGCAGCGTTGAAAGTGGGCACCATGGCTACACCTTC
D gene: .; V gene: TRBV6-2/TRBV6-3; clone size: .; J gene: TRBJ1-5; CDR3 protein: CSSSYTASGGSRAQHF; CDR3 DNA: TGTTCCAGCAGTTACACGGCCTCGGGGGGCTCCAGGGCCCAGCATTTT
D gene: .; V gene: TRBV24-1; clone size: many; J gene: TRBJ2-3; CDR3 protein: CATSDLTADTQYF; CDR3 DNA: TGTGCCACCAGTGATTTGACAGCAGATACGCAGTATTTT
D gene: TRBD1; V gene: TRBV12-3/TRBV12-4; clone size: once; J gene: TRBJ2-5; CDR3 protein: CASNLMYRGETQYF; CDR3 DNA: TGTGCCAGCAATTTAATGTACAGGGGAGAGACCCAGTACTTC
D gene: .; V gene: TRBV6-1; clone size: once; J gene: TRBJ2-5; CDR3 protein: CASNERRERRRMGETQYF; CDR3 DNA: TGTGCCAGCAATGAAAGACGGGAGCGACGCCGAATGGGAGAGACCCAGTACTTC
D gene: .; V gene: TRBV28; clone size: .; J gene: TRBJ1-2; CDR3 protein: CASSSPSAGDIEGYTF; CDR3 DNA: TGTGCCAGCAGTTCCCCCTCCGCAGGGGACATAGAGGGCTACACCTTC
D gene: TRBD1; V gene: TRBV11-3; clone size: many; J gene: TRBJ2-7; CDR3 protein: CASSTNRGPSYEQYF; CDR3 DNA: TGTGCCAGCAGCACAAACAGGGGGCCGTCCTACGAGCAGTACTTC
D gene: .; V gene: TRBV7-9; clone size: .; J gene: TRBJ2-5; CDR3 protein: CASGYSTGFETHYF; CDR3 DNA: TGTGCCAGCGGCTACTCCACAGGATTCGAGACCCATTACTTC
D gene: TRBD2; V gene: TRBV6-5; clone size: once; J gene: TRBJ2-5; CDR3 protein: CVSSFSGGLEETQYF; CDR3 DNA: TGTGTCAGCAGTTTCTCGGGGGGTTTGGAAGAGACCCAGTACTTC
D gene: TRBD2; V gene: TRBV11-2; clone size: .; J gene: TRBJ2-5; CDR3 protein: CTSSASGTSGSRETQYF; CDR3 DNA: TGTACAAGCAGCGCCTCTGGGACTAGCGGGTCGCGGGAGACCCAGTACTTC
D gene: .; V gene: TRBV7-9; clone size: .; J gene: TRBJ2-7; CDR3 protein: CTSSQLEHYEHYF; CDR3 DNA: TGTACCAGCAGCCAGCTGGAGCACTACGAGCACTACTTC
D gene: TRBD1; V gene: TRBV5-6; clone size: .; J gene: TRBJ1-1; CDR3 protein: CASSLASGTAKTEAFF; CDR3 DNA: TGCGCTAGCAGCTTGGCCTCCGGGACAGCGAAGACTGAAGCTTTCTTT
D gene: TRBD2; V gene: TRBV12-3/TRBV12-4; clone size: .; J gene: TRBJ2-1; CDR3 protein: CVSSPGTRDDQFF; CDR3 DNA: TGTGTCAGCAGTCCTGGGACTAGAGATGACCAGTTCTTC
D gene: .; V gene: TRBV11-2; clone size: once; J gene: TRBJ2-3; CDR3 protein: CASSPFVHIDTQYF; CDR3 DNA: TGTGCCAGCAGCCCTTTTGTCCACATAGATACGCAGTATTTT
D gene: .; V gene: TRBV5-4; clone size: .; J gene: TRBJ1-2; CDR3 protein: CASSLTSWGGYTF; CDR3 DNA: TGTGCCAGTAGCTTGACTTCCTGGGGTGGCTACACCTTC
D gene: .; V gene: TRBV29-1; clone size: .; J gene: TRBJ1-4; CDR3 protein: CSAWRGCVEKLFF; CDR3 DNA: TGTAGCGCCTGGAGAGGGTGTGTCGAAAAACTGTTTTTT
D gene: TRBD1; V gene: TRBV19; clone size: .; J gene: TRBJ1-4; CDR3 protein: CASSRQGAGEKLFF; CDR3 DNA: TGTGCCAGTAGTAGACAGGGGGCGGGTGAAAAACTGTTTTTT
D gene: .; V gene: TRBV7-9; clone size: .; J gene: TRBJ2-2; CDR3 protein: CASSLRQRNTGELIF; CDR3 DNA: TGTGCCAGCAGCTTGCGACAGAGGAATACCGGGGAGCTGATTTTT
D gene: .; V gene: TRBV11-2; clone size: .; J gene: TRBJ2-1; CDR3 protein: CASSLGAGLVEQVF; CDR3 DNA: TGTGCCAGCAGCTTAGGGGCAGGGTTAGTTGAGCAGGTCTTC
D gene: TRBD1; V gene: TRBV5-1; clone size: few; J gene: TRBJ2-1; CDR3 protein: CASSLGALTGGHEHFF; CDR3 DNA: TGCGCCAGCAGCTTGGGCGCGCTGACAGGGGGGCATGAGCACTTCTTC
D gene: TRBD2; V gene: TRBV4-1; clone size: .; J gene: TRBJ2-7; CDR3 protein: CTSSQAPSGLAIEQYF; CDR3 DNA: TGCACCAGCAGCCAAGCCCCATCTGGACTAGCTATCGAGCAGTACTTC
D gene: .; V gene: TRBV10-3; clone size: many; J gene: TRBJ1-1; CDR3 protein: CAISEWSGGTEAFF; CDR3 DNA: TGTGCCATCAGTGAGTGGTCCGGCGGCACTGAAGCTTTCTTT
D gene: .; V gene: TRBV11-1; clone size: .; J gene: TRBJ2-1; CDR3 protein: CASSATPRCVPSTSIAEQFF; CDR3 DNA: TGTGCCAGCAGCGCCACTCCCCGTTGTGTCCCATCCACGAGTATTGCTGAGCAGTTCTTC
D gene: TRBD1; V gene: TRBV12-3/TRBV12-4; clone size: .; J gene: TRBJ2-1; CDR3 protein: CASIIGDRVGNEQFF; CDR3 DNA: TGTGCCAGCATCATCGGGGACAGGGTCGGCAATGAGCAGTTCTTC
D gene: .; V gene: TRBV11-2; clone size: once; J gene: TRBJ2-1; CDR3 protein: CAIILVAGLVEQFF; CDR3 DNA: TGTGCCATCATCTTAGTTGCAGGGTTGGTTGAGCAGTTCTTC
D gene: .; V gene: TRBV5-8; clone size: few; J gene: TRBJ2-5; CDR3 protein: CASSAYHQGRLMETQYF; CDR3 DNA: TGTGCCAGCAGCGCCTACCACCAGGGGAGGCTGATGGAGACCCAGTACTTC
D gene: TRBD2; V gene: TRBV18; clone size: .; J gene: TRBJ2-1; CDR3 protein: CASSRGAGEGNEQFF; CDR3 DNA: TGTGCCAGCTCCCGAGGGGCGGGAGAAGGTAATGAGCAGTTCTTC
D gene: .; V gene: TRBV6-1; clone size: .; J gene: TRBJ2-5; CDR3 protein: CVISYSPRGETQYF; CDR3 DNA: TGTGTCATCAGTTACTCCCCTCGGGGGGAGACCCAGTACTTC
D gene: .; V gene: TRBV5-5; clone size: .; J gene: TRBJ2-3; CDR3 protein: CASSIVDQPTDTQYF; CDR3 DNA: TGTGCCAGCAGCATTGTAGACCAGCCCACAGATACGCAGTATTTT
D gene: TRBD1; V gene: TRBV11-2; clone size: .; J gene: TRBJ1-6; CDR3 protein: CVSNLETGGNSPIHF; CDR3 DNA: TGTGTCAGTAACTTAGAGACAGGGGGAAATTCACCCATCCACTTT
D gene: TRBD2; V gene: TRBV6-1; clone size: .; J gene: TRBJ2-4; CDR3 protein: CTSSEAWEGYIRYF; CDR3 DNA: TGTACCAGCAGTGAAGCGTGGGAGGGGTACATTCGGTACTTC